Following are 18 T cell receptor beta chains from one sample sequenced in a study of immune evolution from preneoplasia to lung adenocarcinoma. Produced via immunoSEQ multiplex PCR; TCRdb's table is partial and in-frame only. The sample carries tens of thousands of clones, roughly 80% recorded once. The sequencing sample was made of FFPE invasive lung adenocarcinoma tissue. The receptors originated from a person between 55 and 70 years old with lung adenocarcinoma.

This clone was recorded only once. CDR3 residues: CASAGAGTEAFF. CDR3 DNA: TGTGCCAGCGCGGGGGCCGGCACTGAAGCTTTCTTT. The chain combines TRBV25-1 with TRBJ1-1, with a possible D match to TRBD1 (6 bases). The CDR3 extends over 12 amino acids. Looked up from germline, CDR1 is MGHDK and CDR2 is SYGVNS. V shed 8 bases and J shed 4 bases, with 11 bases lying between them. Based on the CDR3 plus reference TRBV25-1 and TRBJ1-1, the full variable domain is EADIYQTPRYLVIGTGKKITLECSQTMGHDKMYWYQQDPGMELHLIHYSYGVNSTEKGDLSSESTVSRIRTEHFPLTLESARPSHTSQYLCASAGAGTEAFFGQGTRLTVV.

The chain links TRBV9 to TRBJ2-3; the D gene is possibly TRBD2 (5 bases). V lost 0 bases, J lost 1 base, and 9 bases lay in between. Germline lookup yields CDR1 SGDLS and CDR2 YYNGEE. CDR3 length equals 15 residues. This CDR3 is CASSVGPAGTDTQYF. CDR3 DNA sequence: TGTGCCAGCAGCGTAGGCCCAGCGGGCACAGATACGCAGTATTTT.

The chain has TRBV5-8 and TRBJ1-1; 8 bases are a match to TRBD1. The V segment lost 5 bases and the J segment 7 bases; nucleotides outside the gene matches: 10. The germline V gene encodes CDR1 SGHTS and CDR2 YDEGEE. The CDR3 has 14 residues. CDR3 region: CASSLLGDRNEAFF. The CDR3 DNA is TGTGCCAGCAGTCTGCTAGGGGACAGGAATGAAGCTTTCTTT. Based on the CDR3 plus reference TRBV5-8 and TRBJ1-1, the full variable domain is EAGVTQSPTHLIKTRGQQATLRCSPISGHTSVYWYQQALGLGLQFLLWYDEGEERNRGNFPPRFSGRQFPNYSSELNVNALELEDSALYLCASSLLGDRNEAFFGQGTRLTVV.

This clone showed up just a few times. The chain joins TRBV19 to TRBJ1-2; tentatively, D is TRBD1 (5 bases). Germline values: CDR1 LNHDA, CDR2 SQIVND (reference sequence). V lost 0 bases to trimming and J lost 4 bases, with 15 bases between them. The length of the CDR3 is 16 residues. The CDR3 nucleotides are TGTGCCAGTAGTATAGATCCGGCAGGGAGCCCCTATGGCTACACCTTC. Protein sequence: CASSIDPAGSPYGYTF. The whole variable domain, remainder taken from reference TRBV19 and TRBJ1-2, is DGGITQSPKYLFRKEGQNVTLSCEQNLNHDAMYWYRQDPGQGLRLIYYSQIVNDFQKGDIAEGYSVSREKKESFPLTVTSAQKNPTAFYLCASSIDPAGSPYGYTFGSGTRLTVV.

In its sample, this clone was seen once. The J gene is TRBJ2-2, the V gene TRBV7-9; D is undetermined. Germline CDR1 and CDR2: SEHNR and FQNEAQ (reference sequence). This CDR3 has 14 residues. Trimming stripped 1 base from V and 9 bases from J, with 12 bases between. Here the CDR3 reads CASSLGVANRELFF. The CDR3 DNA reads as TGTGCCAGCAGCTTAGGGGTAGCCAACCGGGAGCTGTTTTTT.

This chain's CDR3 is CASSSRTGLAGGETQYF. As DNA, the CDR3 is TGTGCCAGCAGCTCCCGAACGGGACTAGCGGGAGGAGAGACCCAGTACTTC. The rearrangement links TRBV4-2 to TRBJ2-5, with 15 bases fitting TRBD2. This CDR3 spans 17 amino acids. J gave up 4 bases and V 5 bases, and 8 bases lay outside the gene matches. Germline V gene sequence: CDR1 LGHNA, CDR2 YNFKEQ.

The rearrangement uses TRBV2 and TRBJ1-1, with D tentatively TRBD1 (5 bases). The germline V gene encodes CDR1 SNHLY and CDR2 FYNNEI. The length of the CDR3 is 12 residues. Trimming shortened V by 2 bases and J by 6 bases, and 7 bases separated the two germline ends. The CDR3: CASSEQGPEAFF. In DNA, the CDR3 is TGTGCCAGCAGTGAACAGGGTCCTGAAGCTTTCTTT.

The chain couples TRBV4-1 to TRBJ2-3; D unresolved. Trimming removed 1 base from V and 2 bases from J, with 16 bases in between. Germline CDR1 and CDR2: MGHRA and YSYEKL. CDR3 length equals 17 residues. The DNA for the CDR3 is TGCGCCAGCAGCCAAGTCGGTATGAGACCCGACACAGATACGCAGTATTTT. This codes for CASSQVGMRPDTDTQYF.

The chain combines TRBV4-1 with TRBJ1-3; a weak D match, TRBD1 (5 bases). Trimming removed 5 bases at V and 3 bases at J, with 17 bases between. The germline V gene has CDR1 MGHRA and CDR2 YSYEKL. CDR3 length equals 16 residues. This chain's CDR3 is CASSLSGGTGGNTIYF. The CDR3 bases are TGCGCCAGCAGCTTAAGTGGGGGAACTGGTGGAAACACCATATATTTT.

The gene calls are TRBV4-2 and TRBJ1-4, with D perhaps matching TRBD1 (6 bases). Per germline, CDR1 LGHNA and CDR2 YNFKEQ. V was clipped by 2 bases and J by 5 bases, with 18 bases between them. The CDR3 consists of 17 residues. The CDR3 DNA reads TGTGCCAGCAGCCAACTTCGGAGGACAGCCTCGAATGAAAAACTGTTTTTT. It specifies CASSQLRRTASNEKLFF.

V gene TRBV18 combines with J gene TRBJ2-2; D gene unclear. Per the germline V gene, CDR1 is KGHSH and CDR2 is LQKENI. This CDR3 contains 15 residues. Trimming pared 2 bases from V and 4 bases from J, leaving 11 bases between. CDR3 residues: CASSPSIGGTGELFF. The CDR3 nucleotides read TGTGCCAGCTCACCAAGTATAGGTGGCACCGGGGAGCTGTTTTTT.

This chain joins TRBV7-9 and TRBJ2-1; 7 nucleotides agree with TRBD1. In germline, CDR1 is SEHNR, CDR2 FQNEAQ (reference sequence). The CDR3 is made up of 15 amino acids. V dropped 5 bases and J dropped 2; count of bases not matched to a gene: 6. DNA for the CDR3: TGTGCCAGCAGCGAACGACAGGGCGCCTACAATGAGCAGTTCTTC. Translation gives CASSERQGAYNEQFF.

The chain employs TRBV5-1 and TRBJ1-2; D unclear. The CDR3 is 15 amino acids. V was cut by 4 bases and J by 0 bases, with 13 bases left in between. The germline gives CDR1 SGHRS, CDR2 YFSETQ. CDR3 region: CASSGKTVSNYGYTF. The CDR3 DNA reads as TGCGCCAGCAGCGGGAAGACCGTCTCTAACTATGGCTACACCTTC.

The V and J genes are TRBV10-1 and TRBJ2-5; 11 bases match TRBD2. The CDR3 extends over 15 amino acids. The junction had 6 bases not matched to a gene; V was cut back by 9 bases and J by 0 bases. Germline V gene data show CDR1 as WNHNN and CDR2 as SYGVQD (reference sequence). The CDR3 DNA reads as TGCGCCAGAGCGGGGACTAGCGGTTACCAAGAGACCCAGTACTTC. This codes for CARAGTSGYQETQYF.

The chain has TRBV7-2 and TRBJ2-6, with TRBD2 matching 9 bases. The germline V gene encodes CDR1 SGHTA and CDR2 FQGNSA. The CDR3 covers 18 residues. Trimming cost V 1 base and J 0 bases; bases outside gene matches: 4. The chain's CDR3 is CASSLVAGASSGANVLTF. CDR3 in DNA: TGTGCCAGCAGCTTAGTAGCGGGGGCAAGCTCTGGGGCCAACGTCCTGACTTTC.

The V call is TRBV19, the J call TRBJ1-1; D uncertain. CDR1 is LNHDA, CDR2 SQIVND, per germline (reference sequence). CDR3 size: 14 residues. V was cut by 4 bases and J by 0 bases, with 9 bases left in between. The CDR3 sequence is CASSRRSMNTEAFF. The CDR3 coding sequence is TGTGCCAGTAGTAGGAGGTCCATGAACACTGAAGCTTTCTTT.

The V and J genes are TRBV20-1 and TRBJ1-1, with D hard to call. CDR1 and CDR2 (germline): DFQATT, SNEGSKA (reference sequence). Between the trimmed V and J ends, which lost 6 bases and 6 bases, there was a span of 11 bases. The CDR3 is 11 residues long. CDR3 DNA sequence: TGCAGTGCCAAGGGTCCCGCTGAAGCTTTCTTT. Amino acid sequence: CSAKGPAEAFF.

The chain recombines TRBV7-6 with TRBJ2-5, with D possibly matching TRBD2 (6 bases). Trimming stripped 2 bases from V and 5 bases from J, with 12 bases between. There are 14 residues in the CDR3. Germline V gives CDR1 SGHVS, CDR2 FNYEAQ. CDR3: CASSLTGRGETQYF. The CDR3 DNA sequence: TGTGCCAGCAGCTTAACCGGGAGAGGGGAGACCCAGTACTTC. The whole variable domain, filled in from reference TRBV7-6 and TRBJ2-5, reads GAGVSQSPRYKVTKRGQDVALRCDPISGHVSLYWYRQALGQGPEFLTYFNYEAQQDKSGLPNDRFSAERPEGSISTLTIQRTEQRDSAMYRCASSLTGRGETQYFGPGTRLLVL.